This T cell receptor (beta chain) comes out of a study of blood T cell repertoires in COVID-19. The wider study: The United States, Italy and Spain were the sources of the acute and convalescent COVID-19 samples.

V lost 3 bases and J 6 bases, leaving 17 bases between the germline ends. The V gene's germline CDR1 is SGDLS and CDR2 YYNGEE. The CDR3 spans 15 residues. In the original workflow: Scientists estimated how many nucleated cells there were by amplifying reference gene primers. Profiled with immunoSEQ multiplex PCR; TCRdb holds only in-frame clones, not every one. V, J and clone size derive from that table, while D and trimming were established from the DNA sequence. Among tens of thousands of clones listed, around 90% were seen once. The source of this sequence is a woman of 80 years or more with active or convalescent COVID-19. This chain joins TRBV9 and TRBJ2-3; the D gene is possibly TRBD2 (5 bases). Specimen: peripheral blood. The chain's CDR3 is CASSAGIATVDTQYF. Written as DNA, the CDR3 is TGTGCCAGCAGCGCGGGGATCGCGACCGTCGATACGCAGTATTTT.